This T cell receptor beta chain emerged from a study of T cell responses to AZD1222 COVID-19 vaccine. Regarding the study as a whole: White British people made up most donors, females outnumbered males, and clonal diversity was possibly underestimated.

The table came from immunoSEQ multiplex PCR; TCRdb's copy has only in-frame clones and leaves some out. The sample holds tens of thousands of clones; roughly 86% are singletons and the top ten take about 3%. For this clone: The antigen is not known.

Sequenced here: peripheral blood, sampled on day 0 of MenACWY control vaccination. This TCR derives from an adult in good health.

The CDR3 DNA reads TGTGCCAGCAGTCACAGGGGGAGCTACACCTTC. Its protein is CASSHRGSYTF. This chain connects TRBV12-3 or TRBV12-4 to TRBJ1-2; 8 bases align to TRBD1. The CDR3 length is 11 residues. Trimming at V came to 5 bases and at J to 9 bases, leaving 2 bases not matched to a gene.